These 31 T cell receptor beta chains share one sample of origin, sequenced in a study of CD8+ T cells in alopecia areata. The treatment here: oral pan-JAK inhibitor, 5-10 mg twice daily. TCR sequencing used cDNA made by reverse transcription of extracted RNA. Using immunoSEQ multiplex PCR, the repertoire was profiled, and TCRdb retains in-frame clones only, with some absent. The sample has around 200,000 clones, 55% to 70% seen once. The specimen comprised CD4+ T cells sorted from blood, sampled at week 4, from a patient treated with tofacitinib. The origin of the receptors is a human donor with alopecia areata.

V and J are TRBV5-8 and TRBJ1-1; possibly TRBD1 for D (5 bases). Germline lookup yields CDR1 SGHTS and CDR2 YDEGEE. This CDR3 is built from 12 residues. The ends were cut back, 1 base at V and 5 bases at J, with 6 bases in the middle. CDR3 protein: CASSLRGTEAFF. DNA of the CDR3: TGTGCCAGCAGCTTGCGGGGGACTGAAGCTTTCTTT.

The chain joins TRBV2 to TRBJ2-2, with D maybe TRBD1 (5 bases). This CDR3 has 17 residues. V dropped 4 bases and J dropped 0 bases, with 15 bases sitting between them. Germline CDR1 is SNHLY and CDR2 is FYNNEI. In nucleotides, the CDR3 is TGTGCCAGCAGTGCCCCAGGACATCTCGCGAACACCGGGGAGCTGTTTTTT. Protein product: CASSAPGHLANTGELFF.

The chain recombines TRBV6-6 with TRBJ1-2, with D uncertain. Trimming shortened V by 8 bases and J by 8 bases, and 6 bases separated the two germline ends. CDR1 is MNHNY and CDR2 is SVGAGI in the germline V gene (reference sequence). The CDR3 is 9 amino acids. CDR3 sequence: CASGEGYTF. The CDR3 DNA follows: TGTGCCAGCGGGGAAGGCTACACCTTC.

The chain links TRBV29-1 to TRBJ2-5, with TRBD1 matching over 8 bases. The V segment lost 2 bases and the J segment 5 bases; nucleotides outside the gene matches: 10. Germline CDR1 SQVTM, CDR2 ANQGSEA. The CDR3 covers 15 residues. DNA for the CDR3: TGCAGCGTTGAATGGGACAGGCCGCCTAGCGAGACCCAGTACTTC. Its translation is CSVEWDRPPSETQYF.

V usage is TRBV6-6 and J usage is TRBJ1-2, with 10 nucleotides matching TRBD1. V lost 6 bases, J lost 4 bases, and 8 bases stayed unmatched. The CDR3 is 15 amino acids. Germline-derived CDR1 and CDR2 are MNHNY and SVGAGI (reference sequence). CDR3 nucleotide sequence: TGTGCCAGCAGCGGAGCCGGGACAGGGGCCTATGGCTACACCTTC. This codes for CASSGAGTGAYGYTF.

The chain is built from TRBV4-1 and TRBJ2-7; the match to TRBD2 covers 9 bases. V shed 3 bases and J 2 bases; nucleotides not matched to a gene: 8. This CDR3 contains 16 residues. CDR1 and CDR2 (germline): MGHRA, YSYEKL. This CDR3 is CASSHPLAGTTYEQYF. CDR3 nucleotide sequence: TGCGCCAGCAGCCACCCTCTAGCGGGAACCACCTACGAGCAGTACTTC.

This clone was seen a few times. V and J are TRBV6-5 and TRBJ1-2, with 7 bases aligning to TRBD1. Germline CDR1 reads MNHEY; CDR2 reads SVGAGI. The length of the CDR3 is 15 residues. V was clipped by 0 bases and J by 0 bases; unmatched bases: 1. DNA of the CDR3: TGTGCCAGCAGTTACTCGGGGACAGCTAACTATGGCTACACCTTC. It specifies CASSYSGTANYGYTF.

The rearrangement uses TRBV2 and TRBJ2-5; 7 bases are a match to TRBD1. The CDR3 contains 12 residues. Trimming took 6 bases from V and 4 from J; bases not matched to a gene: 2. Per the germline V gene, CDR1 is SNHLY and CDR2 is FYNNEI. DNA of the CDR3: TGTGCCAGCAGAAGACAGGGAGAGACCCAGTACTTC. Protein: CASRRQGETQYF.

The V call is TRBV18, the J call TRBJ2-5; D is undetermined. The CDR3 spans 12 residues. V was shortened by 2 bases and J by 4 bases, with 5 bases between the two germline ends. Germline CDR1 reads KGHSH; CDR2 reads LQKENI. The CDR3 reads CASSPGRETQYF. CDR3 coding DNA: TGTGCCAGCTCACCAGGGCGAGAGACCCAGTACTTC. The full variable domain, completed using reference TRBV18 and TRBJ2-5, is NAGVMQNPRHLVRRRGQEARLRCSPMKGHSHVYWYRQLPEEGLKFMVYLQKENIIDESGMPKERFSAEFPKEGPSILRIQQVVRGDSAAYFCASSPGRETQYFGPGTRLLVL.

V and J are TRBV6-5 and TRBJ2-1; a possible D gene is TRBD1 (6 bases). Between the trimmed V and J ends, which lost 6 bases and 8 bases, there was a span of 8 bases. This CDR3 is built from 11 residues. Germline CDR1 MNHEY, CDR2 SVGAGI. CDR3 loop: CASRNRDEQFF. Written as DNA, the CDR3 is TGTGCCAGCAGAAACAGGGATGAGCAGTTCTTC.

The chain has TRBV11-2 and TRBJ2-2; D gene ambiguous. The CDR3 extends over 13 amino acids. V shed 3 bases and J shed 6 bases, with 8 bases lying between them. Germline lookup yields CDR1 SGHAT and CDR2 FQNNGV. The CDR3 DNA reads as TGTGCCAGCAGCTTTGGATCCTCCGGGGAGCTGTTTTTT. Translation: CASSFGSSGELFF.

The V and J genes are TRBV29-1 and TRBJ2-1; TRBD2 aligns across 8 bases. The CDR3 sequence is 16 residues long. From germline, CDR1 is SQVTM and CDR2 ANQGSEA. J gave up 0 bases and V 0 bases, and 4 bases lay outside the gene matches. In nucleotides, the CDR3 is TGCAGCGTTGAAGATGGTAGCGGGACCTCCTACAATGAGCAGTTCTTC. Residues: CSVEDGSGTSYNEQFF.

The chain recombines TRBV5-1 with TRBJ2-5; D unclear. The CDR3 is made up of 16 amino acids. Germline V gene sequence: CDR1 SGHRS, CDR2 YFSETQ. Trimming took 6 bases from V and 2 from J, leaving 20 bases between them. The CDR3 DNA is TGCGCCAGCAAATCGTTGCTATCTAGTGCGCAAGAGACCCAGTACTTC. This encodes CASKSLLSSAQETQYF.

This clone has only a few counts. The V and J genes are TRBV7-2 and TRBJ2-7; TRBD2 matches 10 bases. The ends lost 5 bases at V and 0 bases at J; junction bases unmatched: 7. Germline assignment: CDR1 SGHTA and CDR2 FQGNSA. The CDR3 covers 16 residues. The CDR3 reads CASSTDASGGSYEQYF. CDR3 sequence (DNA): TGTGCCAGCAGCACAGACGCTAGCGGGGGCTCCTACGAGCAGTACTTC.

This clone was observed a handful of times. The V call is TRBV29-1, the J call TRBJ2-2; no clear D. Germline V gene sequence: CDR1 SQVTM, CDR2 ANQGSEA. This CDR3 contains 13 residues. V was shortened by 1 base and J by 4 bases, with 7 bases between the two germline ends. CDR3 sequence reads: CSVEGAPTGELFF. DNA of the CDR3: TGCAGCGTTGAAGGCGCGCCCACCGGGGAGCTGTTTTTT.

The genes are TRBV7-9 and TRBJ2-4; no clear D gene. CDR1 and CDR2 from the germline V gene are SEHNR and FQNEAQ (reference sequence). The CDR3 is 13 amino acids. Trimming cost V 3 bases and J 6 bases, with 9 bases left between them. CDR3 DNA sequence: TGTGCCAGCAGCTTGGAGATGAGAAACATTCAGTACTTC. Protein: CASSLEMRNIQYF.

This clone was observed a handful of times. The J gene is TRBJ2-1, the V gene TRBV7-2; TRBD2 matches 11 bases. V shed 1 base and J 10 bases; nucleotides not matched to a gene: 6. This CDR3 comprises 15 residues. The V gene's germline CDR1 is SGHTA and CDR2 FQGNSA. In DNA form, the CDR3 reads TGTGCCAGCAGCTTAGGGACTAGCGGGCCACAGGAGCAGTTCTTC. This translates into CASSLGTSGPQEQFF.

The table lists this clone with a few counts. The chain recombines TRBV29-1 with TRBJ2-5; 9 bases fit TRBD2. This CDR3 has 13 residues. The germline CDR1 and CDR2 sequences are SQVTM and ANQGSEA. V gave up 4 bases and J gave up 4 bases; unmatched junction bases: 4. The CDR3 region is CSVVSSGIETQYF. CDR3 DNA: TGCAGCGTTGTATCTAGCGGGATAGAGACCCAGTACTTC. The full variable domain, its missing parts supplied by reference TRBV29-1 and TRBJ2-5, is SAVISQKPSRDICQRGTSLTIQCQVDSQVTMMFWYRQQPGQSLTLIATANQGSEATYESGFVIDKFPISRPNLTFSTLTVSNMSPEDSSIYLCSVVSSGIETQYFGPGTRLLVL.

The J gene is TRBJ2-2, the V gene TRBV28, with a possible D match to TRBD1 (5 bases). Trimming shortened V by 5 bases and J by 4 bases, and 11 bases separated the two germline ends. Germline V gene data show CDR1 as MDHEN and CDR2 as SYDVKM. The CDR3 totals 14 residues. CDR3 in amino acids: CASSGSRGTGELFF. CDR3 in DNA: TGTGCCAGCAGTGGAAGTAGGGGCACCGGGGAGCTGTTTTTT.

This clone was seen just once. V gene TRBV5-4 combines with J gene TRBJ2-5; D might be TRBD1 or TRBD2, each matching 5 bases. Germline V gene data show CDR1 as SGHNT and CDR2 as YYREEE (reference sequence). V gave up 3 bases and J gave up 5 bases, with 11 bases separating them. The CDR3 totals 13 residues. The CDR3 loop reads CASSSREGETQYF. For the CDR3, the DNA is TGTGCCAGCAGCTCGCGAGAGGGGGAGACCCAGTACTTC.

The chain joins TRBV4-1 to TRBJ2-1; D is uncertain. CDR1 and CDR2 (germline): MGHRA, YSYEKL. The CDR3 spans 14 residues. V gave up 0 bases and J gave up 5 bases, with 8 bases separating them. Written as DNA, the CDR3 is TGCGCCAGCAGCCAAGAAGGTTGGGACAATGAGCAGTTCTTC. Protein: CASSQEGWDNEQFF.

The chain is built from TRBV19 and TRBJ1-5; D unclear. The germline CDR1 and CDR2 sequences are LNHDA and SQIVND (reference sequence). V shed 1 base and J shed 4 bases, with 5 bases lying between them. The CDR3 sequence is 13 residues long. The CDR3 loop is CASSIGRNQPQHF. The CDR3 DNA is TGTGCCAGTAGTATAGGTCGAAATCAGCCCCAGCATTTT.

The V call is TRBV10-3, the J call TRBJ1-2; 9 nucleotides match TRBD1. The CDR3 is 14 residues long. Germline loops: CDR1 ENHRY, CDR2 SYGVKD. J was trimmed by 2 bases and V by 10 bases; bases with no gene match: 8. The chain's CDR3 is CATKQGAPNYGYTF. CDR3 DNA: TGTGCCACCAAACAGGGGGCGCCCAACTATGGCTACACCTTC.

This clone was recorded only once. The chain is built from TRBV29-1 and TRBJ2-1; the match to TRBD1 covers 8 bases. This CDR3 spans 11 amino acids. CDR1 is SQVTM, CDR2 ANQGSEA, per germline. J gave up 7 bases and V 7 bases, and 3 bases lay outside the gene matches. CDR3 nucleotides: TGCAGCGCAGGGGGCGTGAATGAGCAGTTCTTC. Translating gives CSAGGVNEQFF.

The J gene is TRBJ2-7, the V gene TRBV2; 10 bases are shared with TRBD2. Trimming removed 7 bases from V and 0 bases from J; junction bases left unmatched: 3. The length of the CDR3 is 14 residues. The germline V gene encodes CDR1 SNHLY and CDR2 FYNNEI. In DNA, the CDR3 is TGTGCCAGCACCAGCGGGAGGGTCTCCTACGAGCAGTACTTC. As protein: CASTSGRVSYEQYF.

In this sample, this clone turned up a few times. CDR3 sequence reads: CASSPGLAGGPGTDTQYF. The CDR3 DNA reads as TGTGCCAGCAGCCCAGGACTAGCGGGAGGGCCGGGCACAGATACGCAGTATTTT. The genes are TRBV5-4 and TRBJ2-3, with 15 positions matching TRBD2. Germline-derived CDR1 and CDR2 are SGHNT and YYREEE (reference sequence). The CDR3 is 18 amino acids. J was trimmed by 1 base and V by 4 bases; bases with no gene match: 7.

A note on this clone: In the same sample, other DNA sequences code for this CDR3. The genes are TRBV30 and TRBJ1-3; D is ambiguous. V lost 4 bases, J lost 0 bases, and 1 base lay in between. This CDR3 is built from 11 residues. Germline V gives CDR1 GTSNPN, CDR2 SVGIG (reference sequence). In DNA form, the CDR3 reads TGTGCCTGGACCTCTGGAAACACCATATATTTT. As protein: CAWTSGNTIYF.

V and J are TRBV9 and TRBJ2-2; 11 bases are shared with TRBD2. V lost 3 bases to trimming and J lost 4 bases; unmatched junction nucleotides: 8. Germline values: CDR1 SGDLS, CDR2 YYNGEE. The CDR3 has 17 amino acids. The CDR3, as DNA: TGTGCCAGCAGCGCACCTAGCGGGAGGTCGGCCACCGGGGAGCTGTTTTTT. Its translation is CASSAPSGRSATGELFF. Supplemented by reference TRBV9 and TRBJ2-2, the full variable domain reads DSGVTQTPKHLITATGQRVTLRCSPRSGDLSVYWYQQSLDQGLQFLIQYYNGEERAKGNILERFSAQQFPDLHSELNLSSLELGDSALYFCASSAPSGRSATGELFFGEGSRLTVL.

The chain is built from TRBV7-9 and TRBJ2-1; D is undetermined. V was pared by 1 base and J by 15 bases, with 13 bases between. The germline gives CDR1 SEHNR, CDR2 FQNEAQ (reference sequence). The CDR3 spans 12 residues. CDR3 region: CASSLEETRWFF. Here the CDR3 DNA reads TGTGCCAGCAGCTTAGAGGAGACCCGGTGGTTCTTC.

This clone was recorded a few times. This chain connects TRBV5-5 to TRBJ2-3; no clear D gene. The CDR3 has 13 residues. Trimming took 4 bases from V and 2 from J, leaving 8 bases between them. The germline V gene has CDR1 SGHKS and CDR2 YYEKEE (reference sequence). The CDR3 loop is CASSPDFTDTQYF. The CDR3 DNA reads TGTGCCAGCAGCCCAGACTTCACAGATACGCAGTATTTT.

CDR3 in amino acids: CASSSGAEQFF. CDR3 DNA sequence: TGTGCCAGCAGCAGTGGGGCTGAGCAGTTCTTC. The chain has TRBV7-2 and TRBJ2-1; D is perhaps TRBD1 (5 bases). V was cut by 5 bases and J by 9 bases, with 8 bases left in between. From germline, CDR1 is SGHTA and CDR2 FQGNSA. The CDR3 totals 11 residues.